The clone carrying this TCR beta chain was found many times. What it binds is not known. Looked up from germline, CDR1 is SGHDN and CDR2 is FVKESK. J lost 5 bases, V lost 1 base, and 8 bases had no gene match. The CDR3 is 17 residues long. TCRdb fed the reads into MiXCR, producing one record per CDR3 protein. Counted here are roughly 76,000 distinct CDR3 sequences, around 3.4% occurring once; the ten biggest clones make up 3.5% to 6%. The data belong to a study of T cell repertoires in cytomegalovirus infection. Study-wide results and limits: Based on cumulative public TCR beta family frequency, carriers of CMV plus the relevant HLA were identified.

The chain has TRBV14 and TRBJ1-6, with TRBD1 matching 7 bases. The sample was PBMCs. The sequence was obtained from a human donor in good health (CMV status not recorded). Some clones in this sample may be carry-over from other donors' samples. CDR3 sequence reads: CASSQVAGGSHNSPLHF. In nucleotides, the CDR3 is TGTGCCAGCAGCCAAGTGGCAGGGGGGTCTCATAATTCACCCCTCCACTTT.